These 25 T cell receptor beta chains originate from one sample sequenced in a study of monozygotic twins with cystic fibrosis. Sequencing was performed with immunoSEQ multiplex PCR; in TCRdb, only in-frame clones are kept and a portion is missing. Seen here are fewer than 30,000 clones, 90% observed once, and the top ten hold around 0.57%. Material for sequencing was blood. These receptors were taken from a girl aged 2 to 9 with cystic fibrosis.

In its sample, this clone was seen once. The chain couples TRBV9 to TRBJ2-4; D gene ambiguous. V lost 3 bases and J lost 0, with 10 bases in between. Germline assignment: CDR1 SGDLS and CDR2 YYNGEE. CDR3 size: 15 residues. CDR3 sequence: CASSATSLAKNIQYF. The DNA of the CDR3 is TGTGCCAGCAGCGCAACCAGTCTAGCCAAAAACATTCAGTACTTC. Full variable domain (missing parts from reference TRBV9 and TRBJ2-4): DSGVTQTPKHLITATGQRVTLRCSPRSGDLSVYWYQQSLDQGLQFLIQYYNGEERAKGNILERFSAQQFPDLHSELNLSSLELGDSALYFCASSATSLAKNIQYFGAGTRLSVL.

This chain connects TRBV29-1 to TRBJ2-7; possibly TRBD1 for D (6 bases). Trimming left V 1 base short and J 2 bases short, with 12 bases between. CDR3 size: 14 residues. The germline V gene encodes CDR1 SQVTM and CDR2 ANQGSEA. The CDR3 sequence: CSVEVTGSTYEQYF. DNA for the CDR3: TGCAGCGTTGAAGTTACAGGGTCGACCTACGAGCAGTACTTC.

V and J are TRBV5-1 and TRBJ1-2; 9 bases map to TRBD1. The germline gives CDR1 SGHRS, CDR2 YFSETQ. V was clipped by 5 bases and J by 3 bases; unmatched bases: 5. The CDR3 loop spans 14 amino acids. In DNA, the CDR3 is TGCGCCAGCAGGGACAGGGGAATTGACTATGGCTACACCTTC. As protein: CASRDRGIDYGYTF.

This clone occurred once. The rearrangement uses TRBV10-3 and TRBJ1-2; D unclear. Deletions cut 4 bases from V and 0 bases from J, with 12 bases between. Per germline, CDR1 ENHRY and CDR2 SYGVKD. The CDR3 is 15 residues long. CDR3 bases: TGTGCCATCAGTGGACCCTTCGAAGCTAACTATGGCTACACCTTC. Its translation: CAISGPFEANYGYTF.

The chain couples TRBV7-2 to TRBJ2-7; the match to TRBD1 covers 8 bases. The CDR3 loop spans 13 amino acids. CDR1 is SGHTA and CDR2 is FQGNSA in the germline V gene. Trimming removed 8 bases from V and 5 bases from J; junction bases left unmatched: 8. This CDR3 is CASSPDRVHEQYF. The CDR3 DNA is TGTGCCAGCTCCCCGGACAGGGTCCACGAGCAGTACTTC.

The V gene is TRBV6-1, the J gene TRBJ1-2, with 7 bases lining up with TRBD1. The V gene end was trimmed by 5 bases and the J gene end by 4 bases; junction bases not matched to a gene: 7. Germline assignment: CDR1 MNHNS and CDR2 SASEGT. This CDR3 spans 14 amino acids. CDR3 region: CASSNIQGIYGYTF. The CDR3 nucleotides read TGTGCCAGCAGTAACATACAGGGGATCTATGGCTACACCTTC.

The chain couples TRBV5-6 to TRBJ1-2, with 7 bases lining up with TRBD1. From germline, CDR1 is SGHDT and CDR2 YYEEEE. Unmatched junction bases numbered 6, after V lost 0 bases and J lost 4 bases. The length of the CDR3 is 15 residues. In DNA, the CDR3 is TGTGCCAGCAGCTTGGGGGACAGCTACATCTATGGCTACACCTTC. This codes for CASSLGDSYIYGYTF.

The chain combines TRBV5-4 with TRBJ2-1, with 7 bases fitting TRBD2. After removal of 3 bases from V and 2 bases from J, the junction contained 8 bases not matched to a gene. CDR1 and CDR2 (germline): SGHNT, YYREEE (reference sequence). The CDR3 covers 16 residues. The CDR3 region is CASSSRSSGAYNEQFF. The CDR3 DNA follows: TGTGCCAGCAGCTCCCGCTCTAGCGGCGCCTACAATGAGCAGTTCTTC.

The chain combines TRBV10-1 with TRBJ1-2, with no clear D. This CDR3 region has 14 residues. The ends were cut back, 7 bases at V and 6 bases at J, with 18 bases in the middle. The germline CDR1 and CDR2 sequences are WNHNN and SYGVQD (reference sequence). The CDR3 loop reads CASNEGEVCDGYTF. CDR3 in DNA: TGCGCCAGCAACGAGGGCGAGGTTTGCGATGGCTACACCTTC.

J is TRBJ2-7 and V is TRBV6-5; D might be TRBD1 or TRBD2, each matching 5 bases. Trimming stripped 2 bases from V and 3 bases from J, with 14 bases between. This CDR3 has 15 residues. The germline V gene has CDR1 MNHEY and CDR2 SVGAGI. In DNA form, the CDR3 reads TGTGCCAGCAGTTACACGGGGCTCCCTGACTACGAGCAGTACTTC. Translation gives CASSYTGLPDYEQYF.

V gene TRBV5-1 combines with J gene TRBJ2-6, with 8 bases aligning to TRBD1. CDR3 length: 17 amino acids. V dropped 9 bases and J dropped 1; count of bases not matched to a gene: 12. Germline V CDR1 and CDR2: SGHRS, YFSETQ. The CDR3 DNA is TGCGCCAACCCCCCGGGACAGGTTCCTTCTGGGGCCAACGTCCTGACTTTC. Translating gives CANPPGQVPSGANVLTF.

The chain couples TRBV7-2 to TRBJ2-2, with D unclear. Trimming took off 0 bases at V and 4 bases at J, with 6 bases between the two ends. The CDR3 sequence is 14 residues long. Germline V gene data show CDR1 as SGHTA and CDR2 as FQGNSA. Here the CDR3 reads CASSLAPSTGELFF. CDR3 DNA: TGTGCCAGCAGCTTAGCCCCGAGCACCGGGGAGCTGTTTTTT.

The rearrangement uses TRBV30 and TRBJ2-1; D possibly corresponds to TRBD2 (5 bases). There are 14 residues in the CDR3. Trimming shortened V by 0 bases and J by 3 bases, and 9 bases separated the two germline ends. CDR1 is GTSNPN and CDR2 is SVGIG in the germline V gene (reference sequence). The CDR3 sequence: CAWSVADLYNEQFF. The CDR3 DNA sequence: TGTGCCTGGAGTGTAGCGGACCTCTACAATGAGCAGTTCTTC.

This clone was detected once. The CDR3 DNA reads TGTGCCAGCAGTGTGGACTACGGGGAGACCCAGTACTTC. Translated: CASSVDYGETQYF. V and J are TRBV6-4 and TRBJ2-5; possible D gene TRBD2, 6 bases. Looked up from germline, CDR1 is MRHNA and CDR2 is SNTAGT. Trimming shortened V by 4 bases and J by 5 bases, and 11 bases separated the two germline ends. This CDR3 has 13 amino acids.

This sequence joins TRBV19 and TRBJ2-1; possibly TRBD1 for D (5 bases). Trimming left V 4 bases short and J 7 bases short, with 11 bases between. This CDR3 spans 13 amino acids. CDR1 is LNHDA, CDR2 SQIVND, per germline (reference sequence). This chain's CDR3 is CASSSRGGNEQFF. CDR3 coding DNA: TGTGCCAGTAGTAGTAGGGGCGGAAATGAGCAGTTCTTC. Together with reference TRBV19 and TRBJ2-1, the CDR3 gives the full variable domain: DGGITQSPKYLFRKEGQNVTLSCEQNLNHDAMYWYRQDPGQGLRLIYYSQIVNDFQKGDIAEGYSVSREKKESFPLTVTSAQKNPTAFYLCASSSRGGNEQFFGPGTRLTVL.

The chain recombines TRBV4-2 with TRBJ1-2, with D hard to call. With 1 base removed from V and 0 bases from J, the gap between germline ends came to 15 bases. This CDR3 comprises 17 residues. Germline lookup yields CDR1 LGHNA and CDR2 YNFKEQ. CDR3 loop: CASSQVQSVDANYGYTF. The DNA for the CDR3 is TGTGCCAGCAGCCAAGTACAGTCGGTGGACGCTAACTATGGCTACACCTTC.

The rearrangement links TRBV7-9 to TRBJ1-4; tentative D call: TRBD1 (5 bases). CDR3 length: 14 residues. Germline V gives CDR1 SEHNR, CDR2 FQNEAQ (reference sequence). The germline V and J ends were trimmed by 1 base and 7 bases, with 10 bases remaining between them. The CDR3 loop is CASSLDRGSEKLFF. The CDR3 DNA follows: TGTGCCAGCAGCTTAGACCGGGGGAGTGAAAAACTGTTTTTT. Full variable domain (rest looked up from reference TRBV7-9 and TRBJ1-4): DTGVSQNPRHKITKRGQNVTFRCDPISEHNRLYWYRQTLGQGPEFLTYFQNEAQLEKSRLLSDRFSAERPKGSFSTLEIQRTEQGDSAMYLCASSLDRGSEKLFFGSGTQLSVL.

The chain is built from TRBV5-6 and TRBJ2-7; 16 bases map to TRBD2. With V trimmed by 4 bases and J by 2 bases, 6 bases remained unmatched. The germline CDR1 and CDR2 sequences are SGHDT and YYEEEE. The CDR3 runs to 17 residues. CDR3 loop: CASSPGLAGGFPYEQYF. DNA for the CDR3: TGTGCCAGCAGCCCGGGACTAGCGGGGGGGTTCCCCTACGAGCAGTACTTC. The full variable domain, in which reference TRBV5-6 and TRBJ2-7 provide the parts outside the CDR3, is DAGVTQSPTHLIKTRGQQVTLRCSPKSGHDTVSWYQQALGQGPQFIFQYYEEEERQRGNFPDRFSGHQFPNYSSELNVNALLLGDSALYLCASSPGLAGGFPYEQYFGPGTRLTVT.

This clone has just one count. The V call is TRBV5-1, the J call TRBJ1-2, with D unclear. Germline values: CDR1 SGHRS, CDR2 YFSETQ. Trimming took off 7 bases at V and 0 bases at J, with 13 bases between the two ends. CDR3 length: 14 amino acids. The CDR3 here is CASRLQTTNYGYTF. CDR3 nucleotide sequence: TGCGCCAGCCGCCTCCAGACAACTAACTATGGCTACACCTTC.

This rearrangement joins TRBV6-1 to TRBJ2-1, with 8 bases lining up with TRBD2. This CDR3 is built from 17 residues. Germline assignment: CDR1 MNHNS and CDR2 SASEGT. With V trimmed by 0 bases and J by 2 bases, 6 bases remained unmatched. CDR3 coding DNA: TGTGCCAGCAGTGAAGCGCCACTAGCGGCCCCCTACAATGAGCAGTTCTTC. Protein: CASSEAPLAAPYNEQFF.

The chain uses TRBV19 and TRBJ2-1, with a possible D match to TRBD2 (5 bases). Trimming cost V 8 bases and J 4 bases, with 9 bases left between them. The germline gives CDR1 LNHDA, CDR2 SQIVND (reference sequence). The length of the CDR3 is 12 residues. The CDR3 coding sequence is TGTGCCAGTGGCCCGGGGTACAATGAGCAGTTCTTC. Its protein is CASGPGYNEQFF. The whole variable domain, filled in from reference TRBV19 and TRBJ2-1, reads DGGITQSPKYLFRKEGQNVTLSCEQNLNHDAMYWYRQDPGQGLRLIYYSQIVNDFQKGDIAEGYSVSREKKESFPLTVTSAQKNPTAFYLCASGPGYNEQFFGPGTRLTVL.

The chain carries TRBV6-5 and TRBJ2-7; 9 nucleotides match TRBD2. Germline trimming cut 4 bases from V and 2 bases from J; bases unmatched to any gene: 9. The CDR3 is 16 residues long. CDR1 MNHEY and CDR2 SVGAGI come from the germline V gene. The CDR3 DNA sequence: TGTGCCAGCAGTTTCACACTTAGCGGGGGAACCTACGAGCAGTACTTC. It codes for CASSFTLSGGTYEQYF.

The chain employs TRBV29-1 and TRBJ1-3; D perhaps matches TRBD1 (5 bases). V was clipped by 5 bases and J by 0 bases, with 14 bases between them. This CDR3 region has 15 residues. Germline lookup yields CDR1 SQVTM and CDR2 ANQGSEA. The CDR3 nucleotides are TGCAGCGTTCGTCGGGACGGTAGCTCTGGAAACACCATATATTTT. Amino acids: CSVRRDGSSGNTIYF.

This chain uses TRBV7-2 with TRBJ2-7, with 10 bases identical to TRBD2. Germline CDR1 reads SGHTA; CDR2 reads FQGNSA. This CDR3 region has 16 residues. J lost 4 bases, V lost 1 base, and 7 bases had no gene match. In nucleotides, the CDR3 is TGTGCCAGCAGCTTAGGGCTAGCGGGGGTAGGGTACGAGCAGTACTTC. The encoded protein is CASSLGLAGVGYEQYF.

In DNA form, the CDR3 reads TGTGCCAGTAAGGGATTCGCTAATCAGCCCCAGCATTTT. Its translation is CASKGFANQPQHF. The gene calls are TRBV19 and TRBJ1-5; D gene ambiguous. V lost 7 bases to trimming and J lost 4 bases, with 11 bases between them. The V gene's germline CDR1 is LNHDA and CDR2 SQIVND (reference sequence). The CDR3 covers 13 residues.